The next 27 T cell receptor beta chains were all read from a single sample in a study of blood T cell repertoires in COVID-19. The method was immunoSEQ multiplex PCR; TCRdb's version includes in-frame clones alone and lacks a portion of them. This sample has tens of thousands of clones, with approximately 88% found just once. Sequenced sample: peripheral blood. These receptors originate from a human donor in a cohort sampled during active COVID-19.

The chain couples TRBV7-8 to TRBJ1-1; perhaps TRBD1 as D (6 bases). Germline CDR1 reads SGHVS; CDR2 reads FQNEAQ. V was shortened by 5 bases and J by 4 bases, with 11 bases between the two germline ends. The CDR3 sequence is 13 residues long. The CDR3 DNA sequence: TGTGCCAGCAGCCTCGGACAGACCACTGAAGCTTTCTTT. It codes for CASSLGQTTEAFF.

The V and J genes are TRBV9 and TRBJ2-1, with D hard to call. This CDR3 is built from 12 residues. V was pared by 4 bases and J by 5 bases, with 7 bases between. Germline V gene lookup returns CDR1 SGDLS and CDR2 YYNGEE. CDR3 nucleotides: TGTGCCAGCAGCATTTCTAACAATGAGCAGTTCTTC. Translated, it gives CASSISNNEQFF.

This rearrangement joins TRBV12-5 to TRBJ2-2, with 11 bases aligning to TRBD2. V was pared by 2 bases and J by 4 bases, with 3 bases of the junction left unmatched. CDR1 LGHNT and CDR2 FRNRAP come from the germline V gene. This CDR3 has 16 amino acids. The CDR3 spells CASGLPGTSGTGELFF. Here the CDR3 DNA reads TGTGCTAGTGGTTTGCCGGGGACTAGCGGCACCGGGGAGCTGTTTTTT.

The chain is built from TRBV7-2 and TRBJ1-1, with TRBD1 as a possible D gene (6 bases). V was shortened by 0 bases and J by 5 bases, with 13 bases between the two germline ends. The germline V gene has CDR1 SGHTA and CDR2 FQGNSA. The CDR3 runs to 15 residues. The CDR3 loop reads CASSLAQGRGTEAFF. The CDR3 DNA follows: TGTGCCAGCAGCTTAGCGCAAGGCAGGGGAACTGAAGCTTTCTTT.

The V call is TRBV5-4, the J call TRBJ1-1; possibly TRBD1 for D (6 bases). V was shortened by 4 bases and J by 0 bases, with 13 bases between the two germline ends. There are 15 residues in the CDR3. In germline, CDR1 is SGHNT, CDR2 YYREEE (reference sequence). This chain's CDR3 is CASSPRTDMNTEAFF. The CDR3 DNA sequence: TGTGCCAGCAGCCCAAGGACAGACATGAACACTGAAGCTTTCTTT.

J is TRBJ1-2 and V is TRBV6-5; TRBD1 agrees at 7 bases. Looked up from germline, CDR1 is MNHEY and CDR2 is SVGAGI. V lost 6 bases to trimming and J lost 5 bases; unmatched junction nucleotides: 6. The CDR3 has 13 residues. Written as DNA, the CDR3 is TGTGCCAGCAGCCGGGACAGTCCATATGGCTACACCTTC. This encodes CASSRDSPYGYTF.

This CDR3 reads CASSNMGGAEQYF. The CDR3 region has the DNA TGTGCCAGCAGTAATATGGGAGGGGCCGAGCAGTACTTC. The chain combines TRBV6-2 or TRBV6-3 with TRBJ2-7; 7 bases fit TRBD2. The CDR3 consists of 13 residues. Germline-derived CDR1 and CDR2 are MNHEY and SVGEGT. Germline trimming cut 5 bases from V and 6 bases from J; bases unmatched to any gene: 7.

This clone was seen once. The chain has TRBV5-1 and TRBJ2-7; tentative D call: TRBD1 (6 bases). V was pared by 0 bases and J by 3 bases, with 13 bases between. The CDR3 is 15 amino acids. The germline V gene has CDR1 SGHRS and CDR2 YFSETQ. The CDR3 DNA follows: TGCGCCAGCAGCTTGGATACTTCAGGGGACTACGAGCAGTACTTC. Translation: CASSLDTSGDYEQYF.

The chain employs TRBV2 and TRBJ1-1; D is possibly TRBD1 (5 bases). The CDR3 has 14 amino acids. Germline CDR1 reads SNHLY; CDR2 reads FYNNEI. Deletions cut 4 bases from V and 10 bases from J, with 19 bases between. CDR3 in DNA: TGTGCCAGCAGTGGGGGGGGGTTGGATTACCGAGCTTTCTTT. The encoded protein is CASSGGGLDYRAFF. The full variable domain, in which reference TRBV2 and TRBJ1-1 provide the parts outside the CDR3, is EPEVTQTPSHQVTQMGQEVILRCVPISNHLYFYWYRQILGQKVEFLVSFYNNEISEKSEIFDDQFSVERPDGSNFTLKIRSTKLEDSAMYFCASSGGGLDYRAFFGQGTRLTVV.

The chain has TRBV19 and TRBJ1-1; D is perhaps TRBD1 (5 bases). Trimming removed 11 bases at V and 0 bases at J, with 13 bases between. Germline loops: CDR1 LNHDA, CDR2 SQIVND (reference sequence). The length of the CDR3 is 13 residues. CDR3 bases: TGTGCCGGATGGGGGGGAATGAACACTGAAGCTTTCTTT. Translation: CAGWGGMNTEAFF.

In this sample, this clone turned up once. The CDR3 DNA reads as TGTGCCAGCAGACTACTAGCGGGGAGCACAGATACGCAGTATTTT. Protein product: CASRLLAGSTDTQYF. The chain combines TRBV7-9 with TRBJ2-3, with 10 bases lining up with TRBD2. Unmatched junction bases numbered 3, after V lost 6 bases and J lost 0 bases. Germline V CDR1 and CDR2: SEHNR, FQNEAQ (reference sequence). The CDR3 runs to 15 residues.

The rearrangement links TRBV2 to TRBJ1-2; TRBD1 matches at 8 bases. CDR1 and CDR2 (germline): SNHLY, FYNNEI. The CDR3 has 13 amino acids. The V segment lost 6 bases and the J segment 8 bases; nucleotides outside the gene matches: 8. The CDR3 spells CASRPQGAGGYTF. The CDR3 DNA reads TGTGCCAGCAGGCCTCAGGGGGCGGGCGGCTACACCTTC.

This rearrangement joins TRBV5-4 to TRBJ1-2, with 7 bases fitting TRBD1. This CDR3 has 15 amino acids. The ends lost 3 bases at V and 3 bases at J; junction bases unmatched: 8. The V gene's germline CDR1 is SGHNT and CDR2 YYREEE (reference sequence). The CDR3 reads CASSSLTTGYYGYTF. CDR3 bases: TGTGCCAGCAGCTCGCTCACGACAGGGTACTATGGCTACACCTTC. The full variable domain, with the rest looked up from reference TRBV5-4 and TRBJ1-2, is ETGVTQSPTHLIKTRGQQVTLRCSSQSGHNTVSWYQQALGQGPQFIFQYYREEENGRGNFPPRFSGLQFPNYSSELNVNALELDDSALYLCASSSLTTGYYGYTFGSGTRLTVV.

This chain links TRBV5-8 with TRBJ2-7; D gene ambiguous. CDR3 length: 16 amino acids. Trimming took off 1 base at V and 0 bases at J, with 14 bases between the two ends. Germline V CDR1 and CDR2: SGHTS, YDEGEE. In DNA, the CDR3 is TGTGCCAGCAGCTTGAAAGCGCGGAGTAGCTCCTACGAGCAGTACTTC. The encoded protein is CASSLKARSSSYEQYF.

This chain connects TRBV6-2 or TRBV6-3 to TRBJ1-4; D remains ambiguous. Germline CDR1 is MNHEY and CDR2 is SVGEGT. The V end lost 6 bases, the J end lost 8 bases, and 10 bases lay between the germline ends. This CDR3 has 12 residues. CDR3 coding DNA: TGTGCCAGCAGCGGGCCTGAAGAAAAACTGTTTTTT. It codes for CASSGPEEKLFF.

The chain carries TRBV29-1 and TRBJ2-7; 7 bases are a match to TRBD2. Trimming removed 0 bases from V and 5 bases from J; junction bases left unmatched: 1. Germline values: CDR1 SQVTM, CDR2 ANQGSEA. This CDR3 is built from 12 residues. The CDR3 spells CSVEEGGHEQYF. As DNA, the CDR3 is TGCAGCGTTGAAGAGGGAGGGCACGAGCAGTACTTC.

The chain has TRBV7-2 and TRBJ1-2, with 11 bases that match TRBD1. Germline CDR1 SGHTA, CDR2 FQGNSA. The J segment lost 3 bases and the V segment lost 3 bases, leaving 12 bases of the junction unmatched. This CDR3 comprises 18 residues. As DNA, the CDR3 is TGTGCCAGCAGCTTGACATGGACAGGGGGCGGTTTTGACTATGGCTACACCTTC. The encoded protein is CASSLTWTGGGFDYGYTF.

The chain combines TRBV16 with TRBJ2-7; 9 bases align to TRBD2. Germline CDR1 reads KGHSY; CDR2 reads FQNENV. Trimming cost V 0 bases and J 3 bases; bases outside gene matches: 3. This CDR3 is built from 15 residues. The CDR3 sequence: CASSQSSSGNYEQYF. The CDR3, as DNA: TGTGCCAGCAGCCAATCGTCTAGCGGGAACTACGAGCAGTACTTC.

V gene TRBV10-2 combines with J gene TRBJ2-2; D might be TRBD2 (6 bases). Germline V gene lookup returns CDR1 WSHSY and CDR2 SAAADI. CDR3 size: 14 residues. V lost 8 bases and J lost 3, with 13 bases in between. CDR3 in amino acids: CASLEAGYTGELFF. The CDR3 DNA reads TGCGCCAGCCTAGAAGCGGGCTACACCGGGGAGCTGTTTTTT.

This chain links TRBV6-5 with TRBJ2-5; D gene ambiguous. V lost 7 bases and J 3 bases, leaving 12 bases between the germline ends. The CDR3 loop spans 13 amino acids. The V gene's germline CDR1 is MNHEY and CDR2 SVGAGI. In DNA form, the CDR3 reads TGTGCCAGCACCCGAGGCCCAGAAGAGACCCAGTACTTC. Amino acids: CASTRGPEETQYF.

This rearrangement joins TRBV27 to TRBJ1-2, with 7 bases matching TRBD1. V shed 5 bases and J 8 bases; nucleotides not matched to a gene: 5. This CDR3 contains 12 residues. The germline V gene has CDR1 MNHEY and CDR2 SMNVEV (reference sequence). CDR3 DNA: TGTGCCAGCAGTGCGACAGGGTTCGGCTACACCTTC. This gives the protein CASSATGFGYTF.

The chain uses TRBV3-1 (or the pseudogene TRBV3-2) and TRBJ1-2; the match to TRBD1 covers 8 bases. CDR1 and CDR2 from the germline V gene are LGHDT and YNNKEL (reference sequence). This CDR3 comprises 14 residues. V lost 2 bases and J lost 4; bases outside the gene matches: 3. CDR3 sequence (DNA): TGTGCCAGCAGCCAAAATGGACAGGGCTATGGCTACACCTTC. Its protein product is CASSQNGQGYGYTF.

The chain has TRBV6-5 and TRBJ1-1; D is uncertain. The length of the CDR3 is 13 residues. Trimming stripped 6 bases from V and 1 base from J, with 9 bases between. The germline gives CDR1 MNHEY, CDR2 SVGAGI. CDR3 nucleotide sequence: TGTGCCAGCAGCCAGAATGGGAACACTGAAGCTTTCTTT. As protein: CASSQNGNTEAFF.

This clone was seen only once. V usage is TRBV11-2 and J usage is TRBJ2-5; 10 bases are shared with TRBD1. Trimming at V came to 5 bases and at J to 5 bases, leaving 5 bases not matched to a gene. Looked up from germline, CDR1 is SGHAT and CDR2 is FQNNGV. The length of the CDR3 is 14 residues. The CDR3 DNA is TGTGCCAGCAGCACCGACAGGGGGCTGGAGACCCAGTACTTC. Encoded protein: CASSTDRGLETQYF.

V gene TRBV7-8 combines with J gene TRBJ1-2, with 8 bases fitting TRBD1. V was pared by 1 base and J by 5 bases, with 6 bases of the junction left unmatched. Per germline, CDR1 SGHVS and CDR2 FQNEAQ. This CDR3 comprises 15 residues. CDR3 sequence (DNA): TGTGCCAGCAGCTTAGAGGCCGGGACAGGATATGGCTACACCTTC. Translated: CASSLEAGTGYGYTF. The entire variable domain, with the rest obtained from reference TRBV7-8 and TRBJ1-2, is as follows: GAGVSQSPRYKVAKRGQDVALRCDPISGHVSLFWYQQALGQGPEFLTYFQNEAQLDKSGLPSDRFFAERPEGSVSTLKIQRTQQEDSAVYLCASSLEAGTGYGYTFGSGTRLTVV.

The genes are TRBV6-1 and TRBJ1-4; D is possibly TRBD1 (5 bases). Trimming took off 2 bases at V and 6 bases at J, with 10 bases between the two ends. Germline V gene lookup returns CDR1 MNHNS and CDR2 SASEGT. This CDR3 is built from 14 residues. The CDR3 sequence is CASSERTSYEKLFF. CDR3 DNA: TGTGCCAGCAGTGAAAGGACATCGTATGAAAAACTGTTTTTT.

In nucleotides, the CDR3 is TGTGCCAGCAGCTTAAGGGCGACAGGGGCCCTATTTGAAGCTTTCTTT. This translates into CASSLRATGALFEAFF. The rearrangement uses TRBV7-2 and TRBJ1-1; TRBD1 agrees at 8 bases. The ends lost 2 bases at V and 7 bases at J; junction bases unmatched: 12. The germline CDR1 and CDR2 sequences are SGHTA and FQGNSA. The CDR3 runs 16 residues.